This T cell receptor (beta chain) was identified during a study of OX40 agonist ivuxolimab in advanced cancers. Study context: Averaging roughly 60 years in age, with a range of 23 to 79, the cohort was around 83% male.

General study points: The study found that CD8+ T cells averaged more expanded clones than CD4+.

This CDR3 has 13 residues. Trimming took 0 bases from V and 7 from J, leaving 7 bases between them. Germline lookup yields CDR1 LNHNV and CDR2 YYDKDF (reference sequence). Only in-frame clones appear in the TCRdb table, and some are missing; sequencing was by immunoSEQ multiplex PCR. Of 65,000 to 90,000 clones listed, over 65% are singletons. For this clone: The antigen is unknown.

This chain connects TRBV15 to TRBJ2-1; D remains ambiguous. The sequencing used CD4+ or CD8+ T cells sorted from blood, collected in a trial of the OX40 agonist ivuxolimab. This TCR was sampled from an adult with an advanced solid tumor such as melanoma, head and neck, liver or kidney cancer. The CDR3 sequence is CATSRDNKNEQFF. DNA for the CDR3: TGTGCCACCAGCAGAGACAATAAAAATGAGCAGTTCTTC.